This TCR beta chain was recorded in a study of cytomegalovirus exposure and HLA in healthy donors. Both 60 Vbeta primers and 13 Jbeta primers went into the PCR. Generated by immunoSEQ multiplex PCR, the TCRdb table keeps only in-frame clones and is missing some. The sample holds tens of thousands of clones, about 78% seen once. To note about this clone: Antigen: not known.

Donors had nominal health at sampling but likely had unrecorded immune exposures. The CDR3 sequence is 13 residues long. The V and J ends lost 1 base and 2 bases respectively, with 5 bases between them. Germline CDR1 SGHTA, CDR2 FQGNSA. Regarding the study as a whole: Analyzed later, association rates of TCRs varied across HLA loci, with DRB1 most and HLA-C fewest. Further analysis, carried out later, found HLA-associated TCR beta chains more clonally expanded than equally common other chains.

The sequencing sample was made of PBMCs. This receptor was identified in a male donor in good health and CMV-seropositive. The chain combines TRBV7-2 with TRBJ2-5, with D hard to call. CDR3 sequence reads: CASSLGPQETQYF. CDR3 nucleotides: TGTGCCAGCAGCTTAGGGCCACAAGAGACCCAGTACTTC.